The 11 T cell receptor beta chains presented below share a single source sample, sequenced in a study of blood T cell repertoires in COVID-19. The assay was immunoSEQ multiplex PCR, and TCRdb's table has in-frame clones only and misses some. The profile shows roughly 60,000 clones, 65% to 85% of them singletons. The sequenced sample was peripheral blood. The receptor source for this set is a man aged 30-40 years with COVID-19, enrolled during active disease.

This clone was seen a handful of times. The rearrangement uses TRBV2 and TRBJ1-2; perhaps TRBD1 as D (5 bases). The germline V and J ends were trimmed by 2 bases and 2 bases, with 9 bases remaining between them. Germline CDR1 and CDR2: SNHLY and FYNNEI. The CDR3 sequence is 14 residues long. The CDR3 nucleotides read TGTGCCAGCAGTGAATGGGGCCAGAACTATGGCTACACCTTC. This codes for CASSEWGQNYGYTF.

This rearrangement joins TRBV29-1 to TRBJ2-5; D gene ambiguous. Trimming cost V 4 bases and J 5 bases, with 11 bases left between them. Germline CDR1 and CDR2: SQVTM and ANQGSEA. The CDR3 contains 12 residues. The CDR3 DNA reads TGCAGCGTTGTGGCCCAGGTCGAGACCCAGTACTTC. Translating gives CSVVAQVETQYF.

V and J are TRBV7-6 and TRBJ1-1, with a weak D call TRBD1 (5 bases). Germline V gives CDR1 SGHVS, CDR2 FNYEAQ. This CDR3 has 15 amino acids. Trimming removed 4 bases at V and 4 bases at J, with 16 bases between. DNA of the CDR3: TGTGCCAGCAGCTCCCGGTGGGGGACTGGCACTGAAGCTTTCTTT. Its protein is CASSSRWGTGTEAFF.

This chain joins TRBV28 and TRBJ2-3; TRBD1 matches 8 bases. The V gene end was trimmed by 3 bases and the J gene end by 1 base; junction bases not matched to a gene: 3. The germline V gene encodes CDR1 MDHEN and CDR2 SYDVKM. The CDR3 has 15 amino acids. The CDR3 is CASSFQGAGTDTQYF. DNA of the CDR3: TGTGCCAGCAGTTTCCAGGGGGCGGGCACAGATACGCAGTATTTT.

The chain uses TRBV11-2 and TRBJ1-1; no clear D. Germline V gene sequence: CDR1 SGHAT, CDR2 FQNNGV. This CDR3 contains 14 residues. V gave up 4 bases and J gave up 0 bases, with 9 bases separating them. CDR3 sequence (DNA): TGTGCCAGCAGCTCCTCCGGGGTGAACACTGAAGCTTTCTTT. The encoded protein is CASSSSGVNTEAFF.

The chain uses TRBV6-1 and TRBJ1-2; TRBD1 is a possible D gene (5 bases). Trimming cost V 1 base and J 8 bases, with 11 bases left between them. The germline CDR1 and CDR2 sequences are MNHNS and SASEGT. This CDR3 contains 13 residues. In DNA form, the CDR3 reads TGTGCCAGCAGTGAAGTATCAGGGCGCGGCTACACCTTC. Translating it yields CASSEVSGRGYTF.

The genes are TRBV6-2 or TRBV6-3 and TRBJ2-1; TRBD2 might be the D (6 bases). Trimming pared 3 bases from V and 4 bases from J, leaving 19 bases between. CDR1 and CDR2 (germline): MNHEY, SVGEGT. CDR3 length: 17 amino acids. Here the CDR3 DNA reads TGTGCCAGCAGTTATAGATCCGGGGAGGTGAGATACAATGAGCAGTTCTTC. Its protein is CASSYRSGEVRYNEQFF.

The chain employs TRBV5-1 and TRBJ1-4; perhaps TRBD1 as D (6 bases). The V end lost 0 bases, the J end lost 7 bases, and 7 bases lay between the germline ends. This CDR3 spans 13 amino acids. CDR1 is SGHRS and CDR2 is YFSETQ in the germline V gene. Here the CDR3 reads CASSLARGEKLFF. Written as DNA, the CDR3 is TGCGCCAGCAGCTTGGCCAGGGGTGAAAAACTGTTTTTT.

The chain couples TRBV11-3 to TRBJ2-1, with 13 bases matching TRBD2. The CDR3 has 18 residues. Germline assignment: CDR1 SGHNT and CDR2 YENEEA. The trim removed 3 bases at V and 3 bases at J, leaving 8 bases unmatched. DNA for the CDR3: TGTGCCAGCAGCTTCCGGACTAGCGGGAGAGGTGTCTACAATGAGCAGTTCTTC. As protein: CASSFRTSGRGVYNEQFF.

The genes are TRBV6-6 and TRBJ1-2, with D perhaps TRBD1 (5 bases). The V end was cut by 4 bases, the J end by 8 bases, with 14 bases between. CDR1 is MNHNY, CDR2 SVGAGI, per germline (reference sequence). The CDR3 length is 13 residues. The CDR3 loop reads CASSSGVYSGYTF. Written as DNA, the CDR3 is TGTGCCAGCAGTTCGGGGGTATACTCCGGCTACACCTTC.

The genes are TRBV4-1 and TRBJ1-5; 7 bases match TRBD1. The CDR3 has 15 residues. V trimming: 5 bases; J trimming: 6 bases; junction bases outside the gene matches: 10. Germline values: CDR1 MGHRA, CDR2 YSYEKL. DNA for the CDR3: TGCGCCAGCAGCAAAGTCGGGGCAGGGGGTCAGCCCCAGCATTTT. Translated, it gives CASSKVGAGGQPQHF.